The sequence of this TCR beta chain was determined in a study of Graves' ophthalmopathy and Graves' hyperthyroidism. The CDR3 totals 15 residues. Trimming removed 3 bases at V and 3 bases at J, with 15 bases between. This clonotype showed up just once. RNA transcripts served as template for amplifying TCR beta CDR3 sequences. The library came from an HTBI-primed first-round RT-PCR and a second-round multiplex PCR. TCRdb called the multiplex PCR reads again in MiXCR, with one record for every CDR3 protein. The sample includes about 150,000 distinct CDR3 sequences, around two fifths of them seen just once. None of the included patients had other autoimmune diseases, uncontrolled infections, pregnancy or lactation, as these led to exclusion. It was on clinical symptoms, serum thyroxine, TRAb, thyroid ultrasound and orbital computed tomography that diagnosis relied.

The sequencing input was peripheral blood. The V call is TRBV12-3 or TRBV12-4, the J call TRBJ2-7; possible D gene TRBD2, 5 bases. This receptor was identified in a woman in her forties with Graves' ophthalmopathy. CDR3 residues: CASSFSAGFNYEQYF. CDR3 sequence (DNA): TGTGCCAGCAGTTTCAGTGCGGGTTTCAACTACGAGCAGTACTTC.